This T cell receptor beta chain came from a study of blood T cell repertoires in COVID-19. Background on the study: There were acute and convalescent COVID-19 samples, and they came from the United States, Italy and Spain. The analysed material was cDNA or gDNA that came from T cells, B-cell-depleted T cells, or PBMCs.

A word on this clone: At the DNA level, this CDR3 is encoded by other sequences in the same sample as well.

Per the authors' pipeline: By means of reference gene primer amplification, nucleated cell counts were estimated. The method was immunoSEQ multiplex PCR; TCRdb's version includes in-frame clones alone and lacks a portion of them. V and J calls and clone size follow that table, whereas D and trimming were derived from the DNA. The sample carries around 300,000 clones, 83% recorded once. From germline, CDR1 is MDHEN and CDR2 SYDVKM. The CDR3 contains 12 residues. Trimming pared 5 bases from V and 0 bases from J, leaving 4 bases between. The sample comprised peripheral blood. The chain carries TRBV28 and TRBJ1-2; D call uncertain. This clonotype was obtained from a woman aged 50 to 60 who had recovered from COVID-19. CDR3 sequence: CASSPSNYGYTF. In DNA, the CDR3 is TGTGCCAGCAGTCCCTCTAACTATGGCTACACCTTC.